The 23 T cell receptor beta chains listed next were all sequenced from one sample in a study of blood T cell repertoires in COVID-19. Method: immunoSEQ multiplex PCR; TCRdb's copy keeps in-frame clones and lacks some. The sample comprises about 150,000 clones, more than 85% of which are singletons, and roughly 0.58% rests with the top ten. Material: peripheral blood. The receptors were gathered from a man aged 55-75 years with COVID-19, enrolled during active disease.

The genes are TRBV5-5 and TRBJ1-1; D gene uncertain. CDR1 and CDR2 from the germline V gene are SGHKS and YYEKEE (reference sequence). Trimming shortened V by 4 bases and J by 5 bases, and 12 bases separated the two germline ends. There are 13 residues in the CDR3. The CDR3 coding sequence is TGTGCCAGCAGCCTTTTTCGGGAAACTGAAGCTTTCTTT. Translated: CASSLFRETEAFF.

V usage is TRBV21-1 and J usage is TRBJ1-5; TRBD1 reflects the table's D call only, with no check against the DNA. TRBV21-1 is a known pseudogene. CDR3 size: 16 residues. CDR3 DNA: TGTGCCAGCAGCAAAGAAGGGACAGCCTACAGTCAGCCCCAGCATTTT. Its translation is CASSKEGTAYSQPQHF.

On this clone: One junction end disagrees with the germline gene, perhaps due to a read error. This chain links TRBV5-4 with TRBJ1-3, with 8 nucleotides matching TRBD1. The CDR3 loop spans 15 amino acids. Germline V gene sequence: CDR1 SGHNT, CDR2 YYREEE (reference sequence). CDR3 DNA sequence: TGTGCCAGCAGCATCCCCGGCCAGGGGGCGAGCCCCATACATTTT. Translation gives CASSIPGQGASPIHF.

The V and J genes are TRBV27 and TRBJ1-5; no clear D. V gave up 1 base and J gave up 3 bases, with 10 bases separating them. Germline CDR1 is MNHEY and CDR2 is SMNVEV (reference sequence). This CDR3 has 15 amino acids. The CDR3 DNA follows: TGTGCCAGCAGTTTATTGGGCAGCCACAATCAGCCCCAGCATTTT. Residues: CASSLLGSHNQPQHF.

V usage is TRBV28 and J usage is TRBJ2-5; tentative D call: TRBD1 (5 bases). Germline V gene data show CDR1 as MDHEN and CDR2 as SYDVKM. V lost 6 bases and J 1 base, leaving 9 bases between the germline ends. This CDR3 has 13 residues. CDR3 in amino acids: CASSDSPQETQYF. As DNA, the CDR3 is TGTGCCAGCAGCGACAGCCCCCAAGAGACCCAGTACTTC.

In this sample, this clone turned up once. The chain joins TRBV5-5 to TRBJ1-5; D possibly corresponds to TRBD1 (6 bases). This CDR3 is 14 amino acids long. Trimming removed 0 bases at V and 4 bases at J, with 8 bases between. Looked up from germline, CDR1 is SGHKS and CDR2 is YYEKEE (reference sequence). The CDR3 DNA reads TGTGCCAGCAGCTTGGGACAGGAGAATCAGCCCCAGCATTTT. Protein sequence: CASSLGQENQPQHF.

This chain uses TRBV18 with TRBJ1-3, with D unclear. There are 18 residues in the CDR3. From germline, CDR1 is KGHSH and CDR2 LQKENI. V shed 4 bases and J shed 0 bases, with 19 bases lying between them. CDR3 region: CASSLMLAGQSSGNTIYF. The CDR3 region has the DNA TGTGCCAGCTCACTAATGCTGGCTGGGCAGAGCTCTGGAAACACCATATATTTT.

This clone is a singleton in its sample. This sequence joins TRBV4-1 and TRBJ2-7; the D gene is possibly TRBD2 (5 bases). The CDR3 loop spans 14 amino acids. In germline, CDR1 is MGHRA, CDR2 YSYEKL. Trimming shortened V by 2 bases and J by 6 bases, and 14 bases separated the two germline ends. The CDR3 nucleotides are TGCGCCAGCAGCCAAAATCCGGGGAGCGGCGAGCAGTACTTC. Its translation is CASSQNPGSGEQYF.

V usage is TRBV6-6 and J usage is TRBJ2-1; no definite D call. With 0 bases removed from V and 7 bases from J, the gap between germline ends came to 7 bases. Germline V lookup: CDR1 MNHNY, CDR2 SVGAGI (reference sequence). The CDR3 has 13 residues. In DNA, the CDR3 is TGTGCCAGCAGTTACTCGGCCTTAAATGAGCAGTTCTTC. Translating gives CASSYSALNEQFF.

The chain recombines TRBV3-1 (or the pseudogene TRBV3-2) with TRBJ2-7; the match to TRBD2 covers 14 bases. The germline V gene encodes CDR1 LGHDT and CDR2 YNNKEL (reference sequence). V trimming: 4 bases; J trimming: 5 bases; junction bases outside the gene matches: 4. The CDR3 is made up of 15 amino acids. The CDR3: CASSPRGLAGDEQYF. CDR3 nucleotide sequence: TGTGCCAGCAGCCCCCGGGGACTAGCGGGAGACGAGCAGTACTTC.

The chain uses TRBV14 and TRBJ1-4; D not resolved. The CDR3 is 12 residues long. Germline V gene sequence: CDR1 SGHDN, CDR2 FVKESK. V dropped 3 bases and J dropped 7 bases, with 6 bases sitting between them. CDR3 protein: CASSQRGEKLFF. DNA of the CDR3: TGTGCCAGCAGCCAGCGGGGTGAAAAACTGTTTTTT. The full variable domain, rest sourced from reference TRBV14 and TRBJ1-4, is EAGVTQFPSHSVIEKGQTVTLRCDPISGHDNLYWYRRVMGKEIKFLLHFVKESKQDESGMPNNRFLAERTGGTYSTLKVQPAELEDSGVYFCASSQRGEKLFFGSGTQLSVL.

This chain links TRBV11-2 with TRBJ2-5; 8 bases agree with TRBD1. With V trimmed by 6 bases and J by 1 base, 4 bases remained unmatched. CDR1 is SGHAT, CDR2 FQNNGV, per germline. This CDR3 has 14 residues. The CDR3 nucleotides read TGTGCCAGCAGTTTGGGGACAGGCCAAGAGACCCAGTACTTC. Its protein product is CASSLGTGQETQYF. The full variable domain, its missing parts supplied by reference TRBV11-2 and TRBJ2-5, is EAGVAQSPRYKIIEKRQSVAFWCNPISGHATLYWYQQILGQGPKLLIQFQNNGVVDDSQLPKDRFSAERLKGVDSTLKIQPAKLEDSAVYLCASSLGTGQETQYFGPGTRLLVL.

Only one count was recorded for this clone. This rearrangement joins TRBV18 to TRBJ2-3; no clear D. V shed 2 bases and J shed 2 bases, with 14 bases lying between them. The germline V gene has CDR1 KGHSH and CDR2 LQKENI. The CDR3 is made up of 16 amino acids. CDR3 DNA: TGTGCCAGCTCACCAATCTCTATCCAAACCACAGATACGCAGTATTTT. Residues: CASSPISIQTTDTQYF.

The J gene is TRBJ1-2, the V gene TRBV18, with D perhaps TRBD1 (6 bases). In germline, CDR1 is KGHSH, CDR2 LQKENI. V lost 0 bases to trimming and J lost 4 bases, with 15 bases between them. The CDR3 loop spans 16 amino acids. CDR3 sequence (DNA): TGTGCCAGCTCACCACCGGCGGGGGCGGGCGTCTATGGCTACACCTTC. This sequence encodes CASSPPAGAGVYGYTF.

The chain is built from TRBV5-1 and TRBJ1-4; D may be TRBD1 (5 bases). Germline V lookup: CDR1 SGHRS, CDR2 YFSETQ. The CDR3 totals 15 residues. Deletions cut 3 bases from V and 2 bases from J, with 11 bases between. Here the CDR3 DNA reads TGCGCCAGCAGCTCGACACCAGGGACTAATGAAAAACTGTTTTTT. Protein sequence: CASSSTPGTNEKLFF.

This clone was detected only once. The V call is TRBV3-1 (or the pseudogene TRBV3-2), the J call TRBJ2-1, with D perhaps matching TRBD1 (6 bases). The V gene's germline CDR1 is LGHDT and CDR2 YNNKEL (reference sequence). The CDR3 sequence is 15 residues long. The V end was cut by 1 base, the J end by 7 bases, with 14 bases between. The CDR3 DNA is TGTGCCAGCAGCCAAGTTGTGGGGGCAGGGAATGAGCAGTTCTTC. This encodes CASSQVVGAGNEQFF.

The chain joins TRBV18 to TRBJ2-7, with 8 bases matching TRBD1. This CDR3 is 16 amino acids long. The germline gives CDR1 KGHSH, CDR2 LQKENI. Trimming took 4 bases from V and 6 from J; bases not matched to a gene: 14. CDR3 in DNA: TGTGCCAGCTCACGGGGATCGAACAGGGGGTCGGGCGAGCAGTACTTC. Its translation: CASSRGSNRGSGEQYF.

The J gene is TRBJ2-5, the V gene TRBV9; TRBD1 is a possible D gene (6 bases). The CDR3 runs 15 residues. Germline CDR1 and CDR2: SGDLS and YYNGEE. Trimming left V 0 bases short and J 5 bases short, with 14 bases between. The CDR3 nucleotides are TGTGCCAGCAGCGTAGCTACAGGGACCGCCGAGACCCAGTACTTC. Encoded protein: CASSVATGTAETQYF. Full variable domain (outside the CDR3, taken from reference TRBV9 and TRBJ2-5): DSGVTQTPKHLITATGQRVTLRCSPRSGDLSVYWYQQSLDQGLQFLIQYYNGEERAKGNILERFSAQQFPDLHSELNLSSLELGDSALYFCASSVATGTAETQYFGPGTRLLVL.

The rearrangement links TRBV28 to TRBJ1-2; D not resolved. The CDR3 is made up of 10 amino acids. Per germline, CDR1 MDHEN and CDR2 SYDVKM. Trimming pared 8 bases from V and 7 bases from J, leaving 8 bases between. CDR3 nucleotides: TGTGCCAGCCACTCGGGTGGCTACACCTTC. Its protein product is CASHSGGYTF.

In this sample, this clone turned up once. V usage is TRBV28 and J usage is TRBJ1-2; 9 positions match TRBD1. The CDR3 extends over 14 amino acids. V shed 11 bases, J shed 3 bases, and the junction held 10 bases outside the gene matches. CDR1 MDHEN and CDR2 SYDVKM come from the germline V gene. CDR3 loop: CACSTGQGYYGYTF. Here the CDR3 DNA reads TGTGCCTGCTCGACGGGACAGGGATACTATGGCTACACCTTC.

J is TRBJ2-3 and V is TRBV12-3 or TRBV12-4, with D possibly TRBD2 on 5 matching bases. The CDR3 is 13 residues long. V lost 3 bases and J lost 6, with 10 bases in between. Written as DNA, the CDR3 is TGTGCCAGCAGTTTGTTTTCGGGGGATACGCAGTATTTT. It translates to CASSLFSGDTQYF.

The genes are TRBV5-1 and TRBJ2-1; TRBD1 matches at 9 bases. The V and J ends lost 3 bases and 6 bases, in that order; junction bases with no gene match: 7. The CDR3 sequence is 15 residues long. Germline lookup yields CDR1 SGHRS and CDR2 YFSETQ. The CDR3 DNA sequence: TGCGCCAGCAGCTCCCCGGGACAGGGCTCCAATGAGCAGTTCTTC. Amino acids: CASSSPGQGSNEQFF.

The J gene is TRBJ1-2, the V gene TRBV29-1; D not resolved. With 4 bases removed from V and 4 bases from J, the gap between germline ends came to 10 bases. Germline loops: CDR1 SQVTM, CDR2 ANQGSEA. The CDR3 is made up of 12 amino acids. CDR3 DNA sequence: TGCAGCGTTGCCCTAGGAGGCTATGGCTACACCTTC. Translating it yields CSVALGGYGYTF.